A selection of T cell receptor beta chains follows, all from one sample in a study of blood T cell repertoires in COVID-19. Profiling relied on immunoSEQ multiplex PCR, and the TCRdb table lists in-frame clones only, not all of them. This sample yields about 80,000 clones, of which 60% to 85% are seen a single time; around a sixth belongs to the top ten. The sample was peripheral blood. The source is a human donor in a cohort sampled during active COVID-19. The CDR3 runs from the conserved cysteine through the conserved F or W. The D gene is left open where the match is weak. The listing skips clone size in some rows; elsewhere it reads once, few, many or a size class.

V	D	J	size	DNA	CDR3
TRBV7-2	TRBD1	TRBJ2-5	-	TGTGCCAGCAGCTTTAAAGGGGACAGCGCACAAGAGACCCAGTACTTC	CASSFKGDSAQETQYF
TRBV2	-	TRBJ1-4	few	TGTGCCAGCAGTGAAGCAGAGGCAGGCTGGAGGGAAAAACTGTTTTTT	CASSEAEAGWREKLFF
TRBV19	-	TRBJ2-7	-	TGTGCCAGTAGTCCCTCCCTCTCCTACGAGCAGTACTTC	CASSPSLSYEQYF
TRBV4-3	-	TRBJ2-3	-	TGCGCCAGCAGCCAAGGGGCTGGGCCAGATACGCAGTATTTT	CASSQGAGPDTQYF
TRBV4-1	-	TRBJ2-4	-	TGCGCCAGCAGCCTTCCCGGGAGAACCTTCAAGGAGGCCAAAAACATTCAGTACTTC	CASSLPGRTFKEAKNIQYF
TRBV29-1	-	TRBJ2-7	-	TGCAGCGTGACAGAAAACGCCTACGAGCAGTACTTC	CSVTENAYEQYF
TRBV7-9	TRBD2	TRBJ2-5	once	TGTGCCAGCAGCCCGCGGGGGGTCCAAGAGACCCAGTACTTC	CASSPRGVQETQYF
TRBV6-4	-	TRBJ1-1	once	TGTGCCAGCAGTACACCAGAAGGTCGGGACACTGAAGCTTTCTTT	CASSTPEGRDTEAFF
TRBV7-6	-	TRBJ2-1	-	TGTGCCAGCAGCCATGGGGGCCTCAATGAGCAGTTCTTC	CASSHGGLNEQFF
TRBV3-1/TRBV3-2	-	TRBJ2-1	-	TGTGCCAGCAGCCAAGTAGGGGTTGAGCAGTTCTTC	CASSQVGVEQFF
TRBV6-5	-	TRBJ2-7	once	TGTGCCAGCAGCACCCCGGACAGCCGCTACGAGCAGTACTTC	CASSTPDSRYEQYF
TRBV6-5	-	TRBJ2-5	-	TGTGCCAGCAGCCTGGTCCGGGGAGAGACCCAGTACTTC	CASSLVRGETQYF
TRBV24-1	-	TRBJ1-1	-	TGTGCCACCAGTGATAACAACGGTCTGTCCAGCGCTGAAGCTTTCTTT	CATSDNNGLSSAEAFF
TRBV5-5	-	TRBJ2-7	-	TGTGCCAGCTGGGGGGATTCCTACGAGCAGTACTTC	CASWGDSYEQYF
TRBV7-2	-	TRBJ1-1	-	TGTGCCAGCAGCCGAGACATGAACACTGAAGCTTTCTTT	CASSRDMNTEAFF
TRBV25-1	-	TRBJ2-7	-	TGTGCCAGCAGTTACTCAAGCCGGGATCTCTACGAGCAGTACTTC	CASSYSSRDLYEQYF
TRBV29-1	-	TRBJ2-7	-	TGCAGCGTACGGACAGACGGCCTCTCCTACGAGCAGTACTTC	CSVRTDGLSYEQYF
TRBV5-1	TRBD2	TRBJ2-6	-	TGCGCCAGCAGCGCGACTAGCCCAGCTGGGGCCAACGTCCTGACTTTC	CASSATSPAGANVLTF
TRBV7-6	-	TRBJ1-1	-	TGTGCCAGCAGCCACCCGCTGGAAGGGAGTGAAGCTTTCTTT	CASSHPLEGSEAFF
TRBV10-3	-	TRBJ2-2	-	TGTGCCATCAGTGAAGGCGGGATTTCTGACACCGGGGAGCTGTTTTTT	CAISEGGISDTGELFF
TRBV5-5	-	TRBJ2-5	-	TGTGCCAGCAGAGGGGTGAAGGAGACCCAGTACTTC	CASRGVKETQYF
TRBV11-3	-	TRBJ2-5	-	TGTGCCAGCAGCCCCGACAGGCAAGAGACCCAGTACTTC	CASSPDRQETQYF
TRBV4-1	-	TRBJ2-3	medium-sized	TGCGCCAGCAGCCAAGTAGGGGGGGGCCCAGATACGCAGTATTTT	CASSQVGGGPDTQYF